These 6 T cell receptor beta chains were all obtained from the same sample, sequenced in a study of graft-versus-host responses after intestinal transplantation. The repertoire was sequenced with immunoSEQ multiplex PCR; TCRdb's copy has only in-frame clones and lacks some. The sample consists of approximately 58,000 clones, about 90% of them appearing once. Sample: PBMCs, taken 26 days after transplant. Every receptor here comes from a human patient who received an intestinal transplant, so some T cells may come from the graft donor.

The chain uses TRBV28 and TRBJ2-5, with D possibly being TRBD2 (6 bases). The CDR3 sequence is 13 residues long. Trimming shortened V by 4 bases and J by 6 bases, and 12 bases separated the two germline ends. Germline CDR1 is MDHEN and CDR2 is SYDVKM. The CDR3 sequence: CASSSGVGQTQYF. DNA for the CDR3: TGTGCCAGCAGTTCGGGAGTCGGGCAGACCCAGTACTTC.

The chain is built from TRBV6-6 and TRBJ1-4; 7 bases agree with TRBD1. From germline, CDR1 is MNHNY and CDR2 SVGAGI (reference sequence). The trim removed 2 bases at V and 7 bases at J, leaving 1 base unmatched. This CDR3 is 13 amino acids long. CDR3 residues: CASSYRGLEKLFF. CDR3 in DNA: TGTGCCAGCAGTTACAGGGGGCTTGAAAAACTGTTTTTT.

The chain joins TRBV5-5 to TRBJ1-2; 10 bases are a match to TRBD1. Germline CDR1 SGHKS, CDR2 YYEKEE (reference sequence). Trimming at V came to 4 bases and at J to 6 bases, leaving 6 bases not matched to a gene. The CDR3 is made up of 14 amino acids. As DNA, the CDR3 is TGTGCCAGCAGCCACCCCGGGACAGGGGATGGCTACACCTTC. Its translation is CASSHPGTGDGYTF.

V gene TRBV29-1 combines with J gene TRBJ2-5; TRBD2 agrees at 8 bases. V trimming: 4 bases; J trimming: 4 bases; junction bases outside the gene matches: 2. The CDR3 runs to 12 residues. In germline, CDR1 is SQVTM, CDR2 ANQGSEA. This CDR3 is CSVGTSLETQYF. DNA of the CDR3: TGCAGCGTTGGGACTAGCCTAGAGACCCAGTACTTC.

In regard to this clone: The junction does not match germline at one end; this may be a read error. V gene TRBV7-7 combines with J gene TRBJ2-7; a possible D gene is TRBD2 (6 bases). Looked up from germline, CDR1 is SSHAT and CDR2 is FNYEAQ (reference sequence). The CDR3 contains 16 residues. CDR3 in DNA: TGTGCTAGCAGCCCCTACCCCGGTGGGGCGGGATACGAGCAGTACTTC. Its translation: CASSPYPGGAGYEQYF.

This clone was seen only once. The CDR3 reads CASSQDNSYEQYV. CDR3 coding DNA: TGCGCCAGCAGCCAAGATAACAGTTACGAGCAGTACGTC. This rearrangement joins TRBV4-1 to TRBJ2-7; D not certain. The CDR3 runs to 13 residues. Germline V lookup: CDR1 MGHRA, CDR2 YSYEKL. The V end was cut by 0 bases, the J end by 4 bases, with 7 bases between.